The 9 T cell receptor beta chains below come from one sample, sequenced in a study of blood T cells in healthy people across ages. Sample-barcoded 5' priming and a J-beta primer mix drove a second PCR of 7 to 11 cycles. TCRdb re-derived calls from the 5' RACE reads in MiXCR, one entry per CDR3 protein. The sample contains more than 650,000 distinct CDR3 sequences, around a fifth of which appear only once. The sample consisted of blood. The receptors shown here come from a man aged 65 to 85 in good health.

This chain joins TRBV28 and TRBJ1-5; maybe TRBD1 (6 bases). This CDR3 is 14 amino acids long. Trimming took 5 bases from V and 7 from J, leaving 15 bases between them. Germline V gene data show CDR1 as MDHEN and CDR2 as SYDVKM. In nucleotides, the CDR3 is TGTGCCAGCAGTCCTCCGATGAGGGGGCAGCCCCAGCATTTT. Amino acids: CASSPPMRGQPQHF.

This clonotype appeared a few times. Its ends do not fully match the called genes, so a read error is possible. The CDR3 sequence is CSANLAGSTGTQYF. CDR3 sequence (DNA): TGCAGTGCGAATCTAGCGGGGAGCACAGGTACGCAGTATTTT. J is TRBJ2-3 and V is TRBV20-1; 9 bases line up with TRBD2. Germline V gene lookup returns CDR1 DFQATT and CDR2 SNEGSKA (reference sequence). This CDR3 region has 14 residues.

The gene calls are TRBV5-1 and TRBJ2-4, with D perhaps matching TRBD2 (5 bases). CDR3 length: 15 amino acids. The germline V gene encodes CDR1 SGHRS and CDR2 YFSETQ. The germline V and J ends were trimmed by 0 bases and 3 bases, with 10 bases remaining between them. Here the CDR3 reads CASSLVRGFKNIQYF. Here the CDR3 DNA reads TGCGCCAGCAGCTTGGTTCGGGGATTCAAAAACATTCAGTACTTC.

V and J are TRBV9 and TRBJ1-1; 10 positions match TRBD1. There are 14 residues in the CDR3. Germline CDR1 reads SGDLS; CDR2 reads YYNGEE. With 9 bases clipped from V and 9 bases from J, the junction kept 14 bases outside the gene matches. CDR3 nucleotides: TGTGCCACACTACCCCCCGGGACAGGGGTAAAAGCTTTCTTT. Translating it yields CATLPPGTGVKAFF.

The sample holds a few counts of this clonotype. The rearrangement joins TRBV3-1 to TRBJ1-2; D unresolved. There are 13 residues in the CDR3. Germline CDR1 and CDR2: LGHDT and YNNKEL (reference sequence). Deletions cut 3 bases from V and 5 bases from J, with 10 bases between. CDR3 amino acids: CASSHPNQYGYTF. CDR3 nucleotide sequence: TGTGCCAGCAGCCACCCGAATCAGTATGGCTACACCTTC.

This clonotype came up many times. In DNA, the CDR3 is TGTGCCAGCAAGTCGCTAGAGACCCAGTACTTC. Amino acid sequence: CASKSLETQYF. The rearrangement uses TRBV6-2 or TRBV6-3 and TRBJ2-5; D not certain. Germline-derived CDR1 and CDR2 are MNHEY and SVGEGT. V shed 7 bases and J shed 4 bases, with 7 bases lying between them. This CDR3 comprises 11 residues.

With regard to this clonotype: A clone one base away is much larger, so this may be a read error. The V gene is TRBV7-9, the J gene TRBJ1-2; 7 bases agree with TRBD1. Per the germline V gene, CDR1 is SEHNR and CDR2 is FQNEAQ (reference sequence). The length of the CDR3 is 13 residues. The CDR3 reads CASSPMGDSGHTF. The CDR3 region has the DNA TGTGCCAGCAGCCCAATGGGGGACAGTGGCCACACCTTC.

This rearrangement joins TRBV7-8 to TRBJ2-1; a weak D match, TRBD2 (6 bases). CDR3 length equals 15 residues. CDR1 and CDR2 from the germline V gene are SGHVS and FQNEAQ. Trimming stripped 5 bases from V and 7 bases from J, with 18 bases between. CDR3 bases: TGTGCCAGCAGCATCTGGTCGGGAGAGGGGAATGAGCAGTTCTTC. Translation: CASSIWSGEGNEQFF. Together with reference TRBV7-8 and TRBJ2-1, the CDR3 gives the full variable domain: GAGVSQSPRYKVAKRGQDVALRCDPISGHVSLFWYQQALGQGPEFLTYFQNEAQLDKSGLPSDRFFAERPEGSVSTLKIQRTQQEDSAVYLCASSIWSGEGNEQFFGPGTRLTVL.

This clonotype was found a few times. At one end, the junction sequence differs from germline, possibly due to a read error. This chain joins TRBV13 and TRBJ2-1; TRBD2 matches at 11 bases. The germline V gene has CDR1 PRHDT and CDR2 FYEKMQ (reference sequence). This CDR3 is 16 amino acids long. DNA of the CDR3: TGTGCCAGCAGCCTAGGTAGCGGGAGGGAGTACAATGAGCAGTTCTTC. Translating it yields CASSLGSGREYNEQFF.